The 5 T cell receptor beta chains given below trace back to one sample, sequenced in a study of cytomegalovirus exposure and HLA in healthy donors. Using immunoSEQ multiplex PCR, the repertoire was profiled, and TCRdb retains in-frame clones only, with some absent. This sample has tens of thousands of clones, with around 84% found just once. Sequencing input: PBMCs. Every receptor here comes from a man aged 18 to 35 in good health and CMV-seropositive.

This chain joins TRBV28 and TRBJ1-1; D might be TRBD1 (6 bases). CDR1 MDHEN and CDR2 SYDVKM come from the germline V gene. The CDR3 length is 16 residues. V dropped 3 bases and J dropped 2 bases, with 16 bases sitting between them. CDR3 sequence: CASSFSDTGTNTEAFF. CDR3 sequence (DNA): TGTGCCAGCAGTTTTTCCGACACCGGGACAAACACTGAAGCTTTCTTT.

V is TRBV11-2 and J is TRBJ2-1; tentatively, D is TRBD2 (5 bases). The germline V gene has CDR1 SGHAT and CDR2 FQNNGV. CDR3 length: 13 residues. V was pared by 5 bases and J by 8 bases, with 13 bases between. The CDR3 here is CASSPNSRDEQFF. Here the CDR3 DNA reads TGTGCCAGCAGCCCGAACTCGAGGGATGAGCAGTTCTTC.

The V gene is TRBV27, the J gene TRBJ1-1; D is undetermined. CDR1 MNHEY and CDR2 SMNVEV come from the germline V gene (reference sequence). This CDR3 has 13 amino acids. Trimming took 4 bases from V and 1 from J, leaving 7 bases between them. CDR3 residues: CASSSRRNTEAFF. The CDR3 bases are TGTGCCAGCAGTTCCCGTCGGAACACTGAAGCTTTCTTT.

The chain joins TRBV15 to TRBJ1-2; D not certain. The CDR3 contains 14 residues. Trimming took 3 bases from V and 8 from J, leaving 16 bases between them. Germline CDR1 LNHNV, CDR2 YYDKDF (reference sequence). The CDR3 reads CATSSPTGPGGYTF. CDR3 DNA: TGTGCCACCAGCAGCCCGACCGGACCGGGGGGCTACACCTTC.

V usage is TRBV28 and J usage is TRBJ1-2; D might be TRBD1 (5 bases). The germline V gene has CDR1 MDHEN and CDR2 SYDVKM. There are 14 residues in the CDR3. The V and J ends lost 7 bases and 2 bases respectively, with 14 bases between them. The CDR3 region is CASTLGGWNYGYTF. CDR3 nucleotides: TGTGCCAGCACCCTGGGGGGGTGGAACTATGGCTACACCTTC.